Following are 30 T cell receptor beta chains from one sample sequenced in a study of regulatory T cells in long-lasting Graves disease. Combining iRepertoire HTBI primers with Arm-PCR of CDR3 regions, the authors built TCR beta libraries. TCRdb processed the multiplex PCR reads anew with MiXCR; each CDR3 protein has one entry. This table has 400,000 to 650,000 distinct CDR3 sequences, around 16% appearing once. Noted time point: newly diagnosed GD, antithyroid drugs for less than 3 months. PBMC-derived RNA was used for the TCR library. This sample was also put to use in a study of T cells in Graves' hyperthyroidism and ophthalmopathy.

This sample comprised peripheral blood mononuclear cells (PBMCs), obtained at new diagnosis, from a patient treated with antithyroid drugs. The receptors here all came from a woman aged 35-65 years with Graves disease.

This clonotype occurred once. This likely came from a read error, as a far larger clone is one base away. The CDR3 bases are TGTGCCAGCAGTGATTACTACGAGCAGTTCTTC. It yields the protein CASSDYYEQFF. V is TRBV28 and J is TRBJ2-1; D is undetermined. The CDR3 is made up of 11 amino acids. Between the trimmed V and J ends, which lost 5 bases and 10 bases, there was a span of 9 bases. Germline V gene lookup returns CDR1 MDHEN and CDR2 SYDVKM. The full variable domain, its missing parts supplied by reference TRBV28 and TRBJ2-1, is DVKVTQSSRYLVKRTGEKVFLECVQDMDHENMFWYRQDPGLGLRLIYFSYDVKMKEKGDIPEGYSVSREKKERFSLILESASTNQTSMYLCASSDYYEQFFGPGTRLTVL.

This clonotype appeared a few times. This chain links TRBV19 with TRBJ2-7; D is tentatively TRBD1 or TRBD2 (5 bases each). This CDR3 has 17 residues. Trimming took off 4 bases at V and 0 bases at J, with 19 bases between the two ends. Germline CDR1 is LNHDA and CDR2 is SQIVND (reference sequence). The CDR3 DNA sequence: TGTGCCAGTAGTAACCCCCCGGGACGGTTCGACTCCTACGAGCAGTACTTC. This gives the protein CASSNPPGRFDSYEQYF.

This clonotype was counted ten times or more. The rearrangement uses TRBV28 and TRBJ2-7; D remains unclear. This CDR3 has 11 residues. CDR1 and CDR2 from the germline V gene are MDHEN and SYDVKM. The germline V and J ends were trimmed by 6 bases and 7 bases, with 10 bases remaining between them. The CDR3 sequence is CASRTLGEQYF. DNA of the CDR3: TGTGCCAGCAGGACCCTTGGGGAGCAGTACTTC.

This clonotype was observed many times. V gene TRBV27 combines with J gene TRBJ2-1; tentative D call: TRBD2 (5 bases). The CDR3 has 13 amino acids. Germline loops: CDR1 MNHEY, CDR2 SMNVEV (reference sequence). Trimming left V 5 bases short and J 2 bases short, with 7 bases between. This chain's CDR3 is CASSGSAYNEQFF. The CDR3 nucleotides are TGTGCCAGCAGTGGGAGCGCCTACAATGAGCAGTTCTTC.

This clonotype has at least ten counts. J is TRBJ1-1 and V is TRBV20-1; unclear D gene. CDR3 length equals 14 residues. Trimming removed 3 bases from V and 5 bases from J, with 16 bases in between. Germline lookup yields CDR1 DFQATT and CDR2 SNEGSKA (reference sequence). Here the CDR3 DNA reads TGCAGTGCTAGGGAGCCGGGGTTTGGAACTGAAGCTTTCTTT. This codes for CSAREPGFGTEAFF.

At least ten counts were recorded for this clonotype. This chain uses TRBV29-1 with TRBJ2-2; 8 positions match TRBD2. The germline gives CDR1 SQVTM, CDR2 ANQGSEA. V lost 6 bases, J lost 2 bases, and 5 bases stayed unmatched. The CDR3 is 14 residues long. CDR3 sequence: CSVSGGDNTGELFF. The DNA of the CDR3 is TGCAGCGTATCGGGGGGGGACAACACCGGGGAGCTGTTTTTT.

The rearrangement joins TRBV3-1 to TRBJ2-5, with a tentative D call TRBD2 (8 bases). There are 18 residues in the CDR3. V was cut by 1 base and J by 0 bases, with 18 bases left in between. Per germline, CDR1 LGHDT and CDR2 YNNKEL (reference sequence). The CDR3 loop reads CASSQVEGASGYQETQYF. CDR3 nucleotides: TGTGCCAGCAGCCAAGTCGAGGGGGCTAGCGGGTACCAAGAGACCCAGTACTTC.

The chain joins TRBV5-4 to TRBJ2-3, with 8 positions matching TRBD2. Germline V lookup: CDR1 SGHNT, CDR2 YYREEE (reference sequence). V gave up 5 bases and J gave up 5 bases; unmatched junction bases: 7. The CDR3 length is 14 residues. The CDR3 DNA reads as TGTGCCAGCAGTTCGGGACTAGGGGTAGATACGCAGTATTTT. This encodes CASSSGLGVDTQYF. Variable domain in full (rest from reference TRBV5-4 and TRBJ2-3): ETGVTQSPTHLIKTRGQQVTLRCSSQSGHNTVSWYQQALGQGPQFIFQYYREEENGRGNFPPRFSGLQFPNYSSELNVNALELDDSALYLCASSSGLGVDTQYFGPGTRLTVL.

The chain combines TRBV19 with TRBJ1-2; TRBD1 aligns across 10 bases. With 5 bases clipped from V and 2 bases from J, the junction kept 5 bases outside the gene matches. This CDR3 spans 15 amino acids. CDR1 is LNHDA and CDR2 is SQIVND in the germline V gene (reference sequence). The CDR3 nucleotides read TGTGCCAGTAGTGGGCCGGGACAGGGGAACTATGGCTACACCTTC. Amino acids: CASSGPGQGNYGYTF. The full variable domain, its missing parts supplied by reference TRBV19 and TRBJ1-2, is DGGITQSPKYLFRKEGQNVTLSCEQNLNHDAMYWYRQDPGQGLRLIYYSQIVNDFQKGDIAEGYSVSREKKESFPLTVTSAQKNPTAFYLCASSGPGQGNYGYTFGSGTRLTVV.

This clonotype came up many times. This chain uses TRBV7-2 with TRBJ2-5; 9 nucleotides align to TRBD2. Losses at the gene ends were 1 base for V and 5 bases for J; bases not matched to a gene: 14. Germline CDR1 SGHTA, CDR2 FQGNSA. The CDR3 contains 18 residues. The chain's CDR3 is CASSLDGGGAGSGETQYF. CDR3 nucleotide sequence: TGTGCCAGCAGCTTAGACGGCGGGGGGGCGGGGTCAGGTGAGACCCAGTACTTC. The full variable domain, with the rest looked up from reference TRBV7-2 and TRBJ2-5, is GAGVSQSPSNKVTEKGKDVELRCDPISGHTALYWYRQSLGQGLEFLIYFQGNSAPDKSGLPSDRFSAERTGGSVSTLTIQRTQQEDSAVYLCASSLDGGGAGSGETQYFGPGTRLLVL.

This clonotype was seen a few times. The genes are TRBV13 and TRBJ2-3, with 11 bases aligning to TRBD2. CDR3 length: 17 amino acids. Germline V gene lookup returns CDR1 PRHDT and CDR2 FYEKMQ (reference sequence). V shed 8 bases, J shed 0 bases, and the junction held 10 bases outside the gene matches. CDR3 protein: CASVRLAGGSSTDTQYF. For the CDR3, the DNA is TGTGCCAGCGTGAGGCTAGCGGGGGGATCTAGCACAGATACGCAGTATTTT.

This clonotype was recorded at least ten times. V and J are TRBV12-3 or TRBV12-4 and TRBJ2-5; the match to TRBD2 covers 9 bases. With 3 bases clipped from V and 2 bases from J, the junction kept 7 bases outside the gene matches. This CDR3 comprises 16 residues. CDR3 DNA sequence: TGTGCCAGCAGTTTTACAAATAGCGGGGGACAAGAGACCCAGTACTTC. Its protein is CASSFTNSGGQETQYF.

This clonotype was recorded many times. V usage is TRBV18 and J usage is TRBJ1-6; unclear D gene. The germline gives CDR1 KGHSH, CDR2 LQKENI. V lost 2 bases and J 6 bases, leaving 5 bases between the germline ends. The CDR3 extends over 13 amino acids. This CDR3 reads CASSPSGNSPLHF. CDR3 DNA sequence: TGTGCCAGCTCACCATCCGGTAATTCACCCCTCCACTTT.

This clonotype was detected a few times. This is likely a read error, given that the CDR3 carries no conserved phenylalanine or tryptophan at its end. This chain joins TRBV12-3 or TRBV12-4 and TRBJ2-6; no clear D. V was cut by 7 bases and J by 0 bases, with 19 bases left in between. The CDR3 runs to 18 residues. CDR3 residues: CASTLKRPTPSGANVLTS. The CDR3 bases are TGTGCCAGCACCTTGAAACGTCCGACCCCCTCTGGGGCCAACGTCCTGACTTCC.

This rearrangement joins TRBV7-9 to TRBJ2-7; 9 bases are a match to TRBD1. V lost 5 bases and J lost 9; bases outside the gene matches: 5. This CDR3 comprises 12 residues. The germline CDR1 and CDR2 sequences are SEHNR and FQNEAQ (reference sequence). The CDR3 nucleotides read TGTGCCAGCAGCCCTGACAGGGGGGGGCAGTACTTC. It specifies CASSPDRGGQYF.

The chain recombines TRBV14 with TRBJ1-6, with D maybe TRBD1 (6 bases). CDR1 and CDR2 from the germline V gene are SGHDN and FVKESK. Trimming stripped 1 base from V and 10 bases from J, with 26 bases between. The CDR3 runs to 19 residues. The CDR3 coding sequence is TGTGCCAGCAGCCAAGTGAGAAGGGGAGGGGGAGTTAAAGTATCACCCCTCCACTTT. As protein: CASSQVRRGGGVKVSPLHF.

This clonotype was detected many times. The chain is built from TRBV28 and TRBJ2-7; D possibly corresponds to TRBD2 (5 bases). Trimming removed 7 bases from V and 3 bases from J, with 10 bases in between. CDR3 size: 12 residues. The germline V gene encodes CDR1 MDHEN and CDR2 SYDVKM. CDR3 in amino acids: CASTTDFYEQYF. CDR3 nucleotide sequence: TGTGCCAGCACCACGGACTTCTACGAGCAGTACTTC.

V and J are TRBV18 and TRBJ2-7; 10 nucleotides line up with TRBD1. Per the germline V gene, CDR1 is KGHSH and CDR2 is LQKENI. J was trimmed by 2 bases and V by 3 bases; bases with no gene match: 7. The CDR3 is 16 amino acids. CDR3 amino acids: CASSPSTGTGAYEQYF. The CDR3 DNA reads as TGTGCCAGCTCACCCTCCACCGGGACAGGGGCCTACGAGCAGTACTTC.

This clonotype was found many times. The gene calls are TRBV3-1 and TRBJ1-4; no clear D gene. This CDR3 is 15 amino acids long. Germline lookup yields CDR1 LGHDT and CDR2 YNNKEL (reference sequence). V was clipped by 3 bases and J by 2 bases, with 10 bases between them. CDR3 region: CASSHTPGTNEKLFF. CDR3 DNA sequence: TGTGCCAGCAGCCACACCCCCGGGACTAATGAAAAACTGTTTTTT.

DNA of the CDR3: TGCGCCAGCAGCCAAGCCAGGGGGAGCGGCTACACCTTC. Amino acid sequence: CASSQARGSGYTF. The J gene is TRBJ1-2, the V gene TRBV4-1; 7 bases match TRBD1. The V gene end was trimmed by 1 base and the J gene end by 8 bases; junction bases not matched to a gene: 4. Germline CDR1 reads MGHRA; CDR2 reads YSYEKL. CDR3 size: 13 residues.

V and J are TRBV5-1 and TRBJ2-7; D possibly corresponds to TRBD1 (5 bases). Germline-derived CDR1 and CDR2 are SGHRS and YFSETQ. Trimming removed 4 bases from V and 12 bases from J, with 14 bases in between. The CDR3 extends over 11 amino acids. The DNA for the CDR3 is TGCGCCAGCAGCCTCGACAGCCTACTGTACTTC. As protein: CASSLDSLLYF.

The sample holds one count of this clonotype. The CDR3: CSARDSTGQGALPGYGYTF. The DNA of the CDR3 is TGCAGTGCTAGGGACTCTACTGGACAGGGGGCGCTCCCTGGCTATGGCTACACCTTC. The chain employs TRBV20-1 and TRBJ1-2; 11 bases map to TRBD1. Trimming cost V 3 bases and J 4 bases; bases outside gene matches: 19. There are 19 residues in the CDR3. Germline lookup yields CDR1 DFQATT and CDR2 SNEGSKA (reference sequence).

This clonotype has at least ten counts. A junction boundary mismatches the germline segment, possibly from a read error. CDR3 nucleotides: TGCAGTGCTATGAGGGGGACTAGCGGGGGGCTGCAGACCTTC. This sequence encodes CSAMRGTSGGLQTF. The chain links TRBV20-1 to TRBJ2-1; 15 nucleotides match TRBD2. Germline V gene lookup returns CDR1 DFQATT and CDR2 SNEGSKA (reference sequence). The CDR3 is 14 amino acids.

CDR3 bases: TGCAGTGCTAGTCTTGGGGAGCGTGCTTTCTTT. It is translated as CSASLGERAFF. J is TRBJ1-1 and V is TRBV20-1; no clear D gene. The CDR3 covers 11 residues. Trimming cost V 3 bases and J 11 bases, with 13 bases left between them. From germline, CDR1 is DFQATT and CDR2 SNEGSKA (reference sequence).

This clonotype has more than one count but fewer than ten. A much larger clone lies a single base off, so this may be a read error. The chain couples TRBV2 to TRBJ2-7, with 13 bases fitting TRBD2. CDR1 is SNHLY and CDR2 is FYNNEI in the germline V gene. V lost 6 bases, J lost 7 bases, and 9 bases stayed unmatched. This CDR3 is built from 15 residues. CDR3 loop: CASSAGLAGPNEQYF. In nucleotides, the CDR3 is TGTGCCAGCAGCGCGGGACTAGCGGGGCCTAATGAGCAGTACTTC.

In its sample, this clonotype was seen many times. The chain combines TRBV2 with TRBJ1-4, with D tentatively TRBD1 (6 bases). The length of the CDR3 is 15 residues. V was trimmed by 2 bases and J by 3 bases, leaving 10 bases between them. In germline, CDR1 is SNHLY, CDR2 FYNNEI. The CDR3 DNA is TGTGCCAGCAGTGAAACAGGGATGGCTAATGAAAAACTGTTTTTT. It is translated as CASSETGMANEKLFF. Full variable domain (remainder filled in from reference TRBV2 and TRBJ1-4): EPEVTQTPSHQVTQMGQEVILRCVPISNHLYFYWYRQILGQKVEFLVSFYNNEISEKSEIFDDQFSVERPDGSNFTLKIRSTKLEDSAMYFCASSETGMANEKLFFGSGTQLSVL.

This clonotype was observed many times. The rearrangement joins TRBV2 to TRBJ1-5; the match to TRBD1 covers 7 bases. The V gene's germline CDR1 is SNHLY and CDR2 FYNNEI. This CDR3 has 15 amino acids. V lost 2 bases and J lost 4; bases outside the gene matches: 5. Here the CDR3 reads CASSERTGGNQPQHF. In DNA, the CDR3 is TGTGCCAGCAGTGAAAGGACAGGAGGGAATCAGCCCCAGCATTTT.

The V gene is TRBV6-2 or TRBV6-3, the J gene TRBJ2-4; D gene uncertain. Germline V CDR1 and CDR2: MNHEY, SVGEGT. The ends were cut back, 4 bases at V and 8 bases at J, with 6 bases in the middle. This CDR3 is built from 11 residues. Here the CDR3 DNA reads TGTGCCAGCAGTTTAAGTTACATTCAGTACTTC. Protein product: CASSLSYIQYF.

The V and J genes are TRBV5-4 and TRBJ1-3, with a possible D match to TRBD1 (5 bases). The CDR3 has 18 amino acids. V lost 0 bases, J lost 0 bases, and 16 bases lay in between. Germline loops: CDR1 SGHNT, CDR2 YYREEE (reference sequence). In DNA, the CDR3 is TGTGCCAGCAGCTTGGAGGCAGGGCCTACAATCTCTGGAAACACCATATATTTT. Translation: CASSLEAGPTISGNTIYF.

This clonotype was counted a few times. The chain recombines TRBV12-3 or TRBV12-4 with TRBJ1-4, with 7 positions matching TRBD1. The CDR3 spans 14 residues. V lost 5 bases and J lost 3; bases outside the gene matches: 3. The CDR3 nucleotides read TGTGCCAGCAGTGGGGACAGCCCTAATGAAAAACTGTTTTTT. Residues: CASSGDSPNEKLFF.